These T cell receptor beta chains were read from a single sample in a study of CD8+CD57+ T cells in acquired aplastic anemia. From the reads, TCRdb called clonotypes with MiXCR, one entry per CDR3 protein. The table records roughly 170,000 distinct CDR3 sequences, around 50% of them present only once. The specimen sequenced was sorted CD4+, CD8+, or CD8+CD57+ T cells (not recorded which) from PBMCs. The receptors shown here come from a human donor with aplastic anemia. Both conserved end residues are part of each CDR3. D genes are given only for firm matches. A clone size is listed for some rows: how often the clone was seen (once, few, many), or a class if it is expanded.

v_gene	j_gene	abundance	d_gene	CDR3nt	CDR3aa
TRBV5-5	TRBJ2-5	many	-	TGTGCCAGCAGCTTGGGGGACAACGGGCCAGAGACCCAGTACTTC	CASSLGDNGPETQYF
TRBV14	TRBJ2-5	-	TRBD1	TGTGCCAGCAGCCCCGGGACAGGGCCCCCGGAGACCCAGTACTTC	CASSPGTGPPETQYF
TRBV15	TRBJ2-3	-	-	TGTGCCACCAGCAGAGAAGAAGTGAGCACAGATACGCAGTATTTT	CATSREEVSTDTQYF
TRBV20-1	TRBJ2-7	-	-	TGCAGTGCTAGAGCCGCCAGGGAAGGCCACTACGAGCAGTACTTC	CSARAAREGHYEQYF
TRBV19	TRBJ1-6	-	-	TGCGCCAGTAGTATGGACGGAGGGAGAGCCTCACCCCTCCACTTT	CASSMDGGRASPLHF
TRBV19	TRBJ1-2	once	-	TGTGCCAGTAAGGACAGCTTCTATGGCTACACCTTC	CASKDSFYGYTF
TRBV19	TRBJ2-7	many	-	TGTGCCAGTAGTAGACAGGAGGGCGAGCAGTACTTC	CASSRQEGEQYF
TRBV11-2	TRBJ2-1	once	-	TGTGCCAGCAGCCCACAGGTAGGGTGGACTGAGCAGTTCTTC	CASSPQVGWTEQFF
TRBV5-1	TRBJ2-7	-	TRBD2	TGCGCCAGCAGCTTGTTCCCTAGCGGGAGGTACGAGCAGTACTTC	CASSLFPSGRYEQYF
TRBV20-1	TRBJ2-7	-	TRBD1	TGCAGTGCTTCACAACAGGGGACCGAGCAGTACTTC	CSASQQGTEQYF